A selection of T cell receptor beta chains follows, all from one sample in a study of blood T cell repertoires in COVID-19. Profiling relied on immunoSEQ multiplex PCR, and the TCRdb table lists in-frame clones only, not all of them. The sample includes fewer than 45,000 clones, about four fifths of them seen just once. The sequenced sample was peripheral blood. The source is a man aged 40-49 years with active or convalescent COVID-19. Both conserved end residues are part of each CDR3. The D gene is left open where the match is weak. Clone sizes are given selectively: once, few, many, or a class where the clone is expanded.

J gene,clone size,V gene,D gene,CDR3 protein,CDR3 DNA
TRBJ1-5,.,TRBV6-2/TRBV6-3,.,CASSDNRVGNQPQHF,TGTGCCAGCAGTGATAACAGGGTTGGGAATCAGCCCCAGCATTTT
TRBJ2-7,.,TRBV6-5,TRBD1,CASSYVGTVRPYEQYF,TGTGCCAGCAGTTATGTTGGGACAGTCCGACCCTACGAGCAGTACTTC
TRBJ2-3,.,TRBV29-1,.,CSVRRADTQYF,TGCAGCGTTCGGAGGGCAGATACGCAGTATTTT
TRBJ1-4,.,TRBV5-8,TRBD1,CASSSEGARNEKLFF,TGTGCCAGCAGCTCGGAGGGGGCGCGTAATGAAAAACTGTTTTTT
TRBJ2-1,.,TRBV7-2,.,CASSLKYDTTNNEQFF,TGTGCCAGCAGCTTAAAATACGACACGACAAACAATGAGCAGTTCTTC
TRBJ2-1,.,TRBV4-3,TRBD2,CASSQTLAGGIGVQFF,TGCGCCAGCAGCCAGACACTAGCGGGGGGGATTGGGGTGCAGTTCTTC
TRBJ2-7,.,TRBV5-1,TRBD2,CASSLAGASGSFEQYF,TGCGCCAGCAGCTTGGCCGGGGCTAGCGGGAGCTTCGAGCAGTACTTC
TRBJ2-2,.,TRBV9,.,CASSQGTAGELFF,TGTGCCAGCAGTCAGGGTACCGCCGGGGAGCTGTTTTTT
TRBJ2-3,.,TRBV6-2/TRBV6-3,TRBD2,CASSYSGYDTQYF,TGTGCCAGCAGCTATAGCGGGTACGATACGCAGTATTTT
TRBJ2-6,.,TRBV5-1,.,CASSPTGQISGANVLTF,TGCGCCAGCAGCCCCACTGGACAGATCTCTGGGGCCAACGTCCTGACTTTC
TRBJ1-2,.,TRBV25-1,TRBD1,CASSGGQIYGYTF,TGTGCCAGCAGTGGGGGACAGATCTATGGCTACACCTTC
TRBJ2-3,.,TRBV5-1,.,CASSLSGGVGTDTQYF,TGCGCCAGCAGCTTGTCTGGCGGAGTTGGCACAGATACGCAGTATTTT
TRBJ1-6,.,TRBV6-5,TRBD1,CASRGGGTGDSPLHF,TGTGCCAGCAGGGGGGGCGGGACAGGGGATTCACCCCTCCACTTT
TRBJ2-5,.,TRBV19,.,CAIIGAREFQETQYF,TGTGCCATAATAGGGGCCAGGGAATTCCAAGAGACCCAGTACTTC
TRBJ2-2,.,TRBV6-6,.,CASSTRETGELFF,TGTGCCAGCAGTACCAGGGAAACCGGGGAGCTGTTTTTT
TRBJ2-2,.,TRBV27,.,CASSYSRVIGELFF,TGTGCCAGCAGTTACTCTCGGGTGATCGGGGAGCTGTTTTTT
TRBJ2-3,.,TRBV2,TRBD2,CASGRSSGVGDTQYF,TGTGCCAGCGGACGATCTAGCGGGGTAGGAGATACGCAGTATTTT
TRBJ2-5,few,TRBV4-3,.,CASSQDLGRRQETQYF,TGCGCCAGCAGCCAAGATCTTGGCAGAAGACAAGAGACCCAGTACTTC
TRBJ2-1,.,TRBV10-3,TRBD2,CAITPTSDPTEQFF,TGTGCCATCACCCCGACTAGCGACCCGACCGAGCAGTTCTTC
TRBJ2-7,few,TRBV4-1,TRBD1,CASSQRTGEISYEQYF,TGCGCCAGCAGCCAGAGGACAGGGGAGATCTCCTACGAGCAGTACTTC
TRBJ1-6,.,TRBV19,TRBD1,CASGDREPLHF,TGTGCCAGTGGAGACAGGGAACCCCTCCACTTT
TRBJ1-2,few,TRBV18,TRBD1,CASSIRTGPYEGYTF,TGTGCCAGCTCAATACGGACAGGGCCCTATGAGGGCTACACCTTC
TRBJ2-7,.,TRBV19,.,CASSVQVTPPGEQYF,TGTGCCAGTAGTGTCCAGGTAACTCCCCCCGGCGAGCAGTACTTC
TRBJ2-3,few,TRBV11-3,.,CASSLEVQVVRTQYF,TGTGCCAGCAGCTTAGAGGTGCAGGTCGTACGGACGCAGTATTTT
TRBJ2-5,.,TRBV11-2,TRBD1,CASRPHGQGEGTSVDF,TGTGCCAGCAGGCCCCACGGACAGGGCGAGGGAACTTCTGTGGACTTC
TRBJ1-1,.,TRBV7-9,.,CASSSGQYVRNTEAFF,TGTGCCAGCAGCTCCGGACAGTATGTTCGGAACACTGAAGCTTTCTTT
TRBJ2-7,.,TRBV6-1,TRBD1,CASSESVGQGVNEQYF,TGTGCCAGCAGTGAAAGCGTCGGACAGGGGGTCAACGAGCAGTACTTC
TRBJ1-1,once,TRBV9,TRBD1,CASSVTGTGDLKAFF,TGTGCCAGCAGCGTCACCGGGACAGGGGATTTGAAAGCTTTCTTT
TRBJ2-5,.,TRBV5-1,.,CASSSEGPETQYF,TGCGCCAGCAGCTCGGAGGGCCCGGAGACCCAGTACTTC
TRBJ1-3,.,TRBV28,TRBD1,CASSSPGTGAGNTIYF,TGTGCCAGCAGTTCGCCGGGAACAGGGGCTGGAAACACCATATATTTT
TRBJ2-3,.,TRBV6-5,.,CASSPRGTSTDTQYF,TGTGCCAGCAGTCCTCGGGGGACTAGCACAGATACGCAGTATTTT
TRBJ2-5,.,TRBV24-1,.,CATSDWGGETQYF,TGTGCCACCAGTGATTGGGGAGGAGAGACCCAGTACTTC
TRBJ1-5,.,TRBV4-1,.,CASSQADLGGGPQHF,TGCGCCAGCAGCCAAGCCGATCTCGGCGGGGGTCCCCAGCATTTT
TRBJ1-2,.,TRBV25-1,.,CASSEYGPSKRGYTF,TGTGCCAGCAGTGAATATGGACCCTCAAAGCGGGGCTACACCTTC
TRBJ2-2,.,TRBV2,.,CASSGGPGELFF,TGTGCCAGCAGTGGGGGGCCCGGGGAGCTGTTTTTT
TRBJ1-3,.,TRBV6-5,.,CASAPGGGNTIYF,TGTGCCAGCGCCCCAGGTGGAGGAAACACCATATATTTT
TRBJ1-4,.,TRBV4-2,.,CASTPPAGEKLFF,TGTGCCAGCACCCCGCCGGCGGGTGAAAAACTGTTTTTT
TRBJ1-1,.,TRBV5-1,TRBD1,CASSSTGGNTEAFF,TGCGCCAGCAGCTCGACAGGGGGCAACACTGAAGCTTTCTTT
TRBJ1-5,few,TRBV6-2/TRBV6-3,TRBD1,CASSPSGTGGNQPQHF,TGTGCCAGCAGCCCTTCCGGGACAGGGGGCAATCAGCCCCAGCATTTT
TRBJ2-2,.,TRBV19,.,CASSIEVGQGYTGELFF,TGTGCCAGTAGTATAGAGGTAGGGCAGGGTTACACCGGGGAGCTGTTTTTT
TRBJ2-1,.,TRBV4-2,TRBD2,CASSPGLASYNEQFF,TGTGCCAGCAGCCCGGGACTAGCGAGCTACAATGAGCAGTTCTTC
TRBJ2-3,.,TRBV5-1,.,CASSLTSQGSLRYF,TGCGCCAGCAGCTTAACTTCTCAGGGGTCCCTCAGGTATTTT
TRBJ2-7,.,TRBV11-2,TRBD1,CASSLNSGQTYEQYF,TGTGCCAGCAGCTTAAATTCGGGACAGACCTACGAGCAGTACTTC
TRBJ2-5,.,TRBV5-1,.,CASSPRPDRIEETQYF,TGCGCCAGCAGCCCTCGACCCGACAGGATAGAAGAGACCCAGTACTTC
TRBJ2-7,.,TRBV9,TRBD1,CASGGGTGDYEQYF,TGTGCCAGCGGCGGGGGGACAGGGGACTACGAGCAGTACTTC
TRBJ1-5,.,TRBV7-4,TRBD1,CASSLLFRDRVPSNQPQHF,TGTGCCAGCAGCTTATTATTCCGGGACAGGGTTCCTAGCAATCAGCCCCAGCATTTT
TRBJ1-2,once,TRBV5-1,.,CASSGGFQGYTF,TGCGCCAGCAGCGGCGGGTTCCAAGGCTACACCTTC
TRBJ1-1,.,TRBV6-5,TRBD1,CASSQQGKVAEAFF,TGTGCCAGCAGTCAACAGGGGAAGGTGGCTGAAGCTTTCTTT
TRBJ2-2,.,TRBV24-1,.,CATSRGSTGELFF,TGTGCCACCAGTAGGGGGAGCACCGGGGAGCTGTTTTTT
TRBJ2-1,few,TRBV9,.,CASSVASSQGRQFF,TGTGCCAGCAGCGTAGCATCCTCCCAAGGGAGGCAGTTCTTC
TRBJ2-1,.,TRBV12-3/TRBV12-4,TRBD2,CASSTMGGIEQFF,TGTGCCAGCAGTACCATGGGGGGGATTGAGCAGTTCTTC
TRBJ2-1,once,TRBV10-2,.,CASKVGVVNEQFF,TGCGCCAGCAAGGTGGGAGTGGTCAATGAGCAGTTCTTC
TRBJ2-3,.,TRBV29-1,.,CSVEGGSDTQYF,TGCAGCGTTGAGGGGGGTTCAGATACGCAGTATTTT
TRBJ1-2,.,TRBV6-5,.,CASSYDTDSYGYTF,TGTGCCAGCAGTTACGATACGGACAGTTATGGCTACACCTTC
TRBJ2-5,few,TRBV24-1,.,CATSESTMYQETQYF,TGTGCCACCAGTGAATCCACAATGTACCAAGAGACCCAGTACTTC
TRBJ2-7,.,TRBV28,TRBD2,CASTQSSGTRSEQYF,TGTGCCAGCACTCAGTCCAGCGGGACCCGCTCCGAGCAGTACTTC
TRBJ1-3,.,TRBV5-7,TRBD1,CASSLEGQIGNTIYF,TGTGCCAGCAGCTTGGAGGGACAGATTGGAAACACCATATATTTT
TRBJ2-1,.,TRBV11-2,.,CASSPGTYYNEQFF,TGTGCCAGCAGCCCCGGGACTTATTACAATGAGCAGTTCTTC
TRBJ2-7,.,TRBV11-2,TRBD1,CASSHGQGFGEQYF,TGTGCCAGCAGCCACGGACAGGGATTCGGCGAGCAGTACTTC